This T cell receptor (beta chain) was found in a study of T-cell reconstitution after alpha-beta-depleted transplantation in children. Trimming pared 3 bases from V and 4 bases from J, leaving 12 bases between. In germline, CDR1 is DFQATT, CDR2 SNEGSKA (reference sequence). The CDR3 is made up of 13 amino acids. This clonotype has only a few counts. Unique molecular identifiers were incorporated into the prepared TCRbeta library. MiXCR, run by TCRdb on the PCR reads, gives a single entry per CDR3 protein. The table has around 600,000 distinct CDR3 sequences, about 11% seen once; the top ten hold about 4.2%.

The V and J genes are TRBV20-1 and TRBJ2-5; tentatively, D is TRBD1 or TRBD2 (7 bases each). The sequence derives from a human donor who donated a stem cell graft to a child with acute myeloid leukemia. The input for sequencing was PBMCs from the stem cell graft donor, taken from the stem cell graft. The CDR3 region has the DNA TGCAGTGCTAGTCCCAGGGGGGGAGAGACCCAGTACTTC. Protein product: CSASPRGGETQYF.